What follows is one TCR beta chain and its context. The ends were cut back, 0 bases at V and 9 bases at J, with 13 bases in the middle. This CDR3 comprises 14 residues. CDR1 is SGHRS, CDR2 YFSETQ, per germline. It was during active infection that Seattle patients were enrolled and then longitudinally followed. In the original workflow: It was from reference gene primer amplification that nucleated cell counts were estimated. The table came from immunoSEQ multiplex PCR; TCRdb's copy has only in-frame clones and leaves some out. V, J and clone size were drawn from that table, and D and trimming were deduced from the DNA. The sample records some 230,000 clones, approximately 78% being singletons. These data originate in a study of blood T cell repertoires in COVID-19. About the study: Sites in the United States, Italy and Spain provided acute and convalescent COVID-19 samples. Sources were T cells, B-cell-depleted T cells, or PBMCs; the material itself was cDNA or gDNA.

Sequencing was done on a sample of peripheral blood. The chain uses TRBV5-1 and TRBJ2-1; D is possibly TRBD2 (6 bases). This clonotype was obtained from a woman older than 75 with COVID-19, enrolled during active disease. The CDR3: CASSLASVGGEQFF. The CDR3 coding sequence is TGCGCCAGCAGCTTGGCCTCGGTGGGGGGTGAGCAGTTCTTC.